The following is a T cell receptor beta chain sequence with its context. Original analysis: Nucleated cell number was recorded as an estimate derived from reference gene primer amplification. Libraries were prepared by immunoSEQ multiplex PCR; TCRdb keeps only in-frame clonotypes and omits some of them. V, J and clone size reflect that table, while D and trimming were determined from the DNA. The sample contains roughly 190,000 clones, about three quarters of which appear only once. Germline V CDR1 and CDR2: MNHEY, SVGAGI. This CDR3 comprises 15 residues. The V end was cut by 0 bases, the J end by 4 bases, with 10 bases between. This sample is drawn from a study of blood T cell repertoires in COVID-19. As for the study in general: The samples span acute and convalescent COVID-19 from the United States, Italy and Spain. Sources were T cells, B-cell-depleted T cells, or PBMCs; the material itself was cDNA or gDNA.

The chain uses TRBV6-5 and TRBJ1-5, with a possible D match to TRBD1 (6 bases). The source material was peripheral blood. This receptor was taken from a woman between 50 and 59 years old with active or convalescent COVID-19. CDR3 in amino acids: CASSYSWDNNQPQHF. In nucleotides, the CDR3 is TGTGCCAGCAGTTACTCGTGGGACAATAATCAGCCCCAGCATTTT.